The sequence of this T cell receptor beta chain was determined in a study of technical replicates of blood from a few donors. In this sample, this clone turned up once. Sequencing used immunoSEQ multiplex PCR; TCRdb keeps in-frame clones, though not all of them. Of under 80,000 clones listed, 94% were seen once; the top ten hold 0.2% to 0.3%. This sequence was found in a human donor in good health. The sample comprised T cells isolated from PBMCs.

As DNA, the CDR3 is TGTGCCAGCAGCCACGGACAGGGGGCCGGAGAGACCCAGTACTTC. Translating it yields CASSHGQGAGETQYF. This rearrangement joins TRBV9 to TRBJ2-5, with 11 nucleotides matching TRBD1. Germline V gene lookup returns CDR1 SGDLS and CDR2 YYNGEE. V lost 4 bases and J lost 4; bases outside the gene matches: 6. This CDR3 comprises 15 residues.